This T cell receptor (beta chain) emerged from a study of CD8 T cells in ankylosing spondylitis. Study-wide results and caveats: Reportedly, significant enrichment of disease-linked clones occurred in matched ankylosing spondylitis synovial fluid.

Deletions cut 9 bases from V and 0 bases from J, with 15 bases between. The CDR3 spans 16 residues. The germline CDR1 and CDR2 sequences are MGHDK and SYGVNS. This clonotype was counted at least ten times. What it binds is not known. MiXCR, run by TCRdb on the 5' RACE reads, gives a single entry per CDR3 protein. The sample has fewer than 250,000 distinct CDR3 sequences, roughly a tenth seen once. The sample taken for sequencing was blood, either unsorted or a sorted T cell fraction (not recorded which). The chain employs TRBV25-1 and TRBJ1-6; D might be TRBD1 (5 bases). The clonotype originates from a male donor with ankylosing spondylitis or in good health (not recorded which). This CDR3 reads CASRDPLSSYNSPLHF. The CDR3 DNA reads TGTGCCAGTCGGGACCCCCTTTCCTCCTATAATTCACCCCTCCACTTT.